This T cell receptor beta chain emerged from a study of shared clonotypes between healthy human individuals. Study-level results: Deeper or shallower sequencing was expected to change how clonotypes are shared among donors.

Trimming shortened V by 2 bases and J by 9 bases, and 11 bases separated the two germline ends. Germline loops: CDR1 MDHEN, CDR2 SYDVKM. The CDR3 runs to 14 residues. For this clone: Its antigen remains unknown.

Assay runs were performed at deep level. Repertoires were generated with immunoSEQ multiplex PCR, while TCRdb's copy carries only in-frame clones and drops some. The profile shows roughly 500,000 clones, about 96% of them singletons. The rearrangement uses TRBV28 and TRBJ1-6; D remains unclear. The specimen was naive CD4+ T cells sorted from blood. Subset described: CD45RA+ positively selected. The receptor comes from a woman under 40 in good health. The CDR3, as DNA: TGTGCCAGCAGTTTAGAAGTCCCGGGTTCACCCCTCCACTTT. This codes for CASSLEVPGSPLHF.